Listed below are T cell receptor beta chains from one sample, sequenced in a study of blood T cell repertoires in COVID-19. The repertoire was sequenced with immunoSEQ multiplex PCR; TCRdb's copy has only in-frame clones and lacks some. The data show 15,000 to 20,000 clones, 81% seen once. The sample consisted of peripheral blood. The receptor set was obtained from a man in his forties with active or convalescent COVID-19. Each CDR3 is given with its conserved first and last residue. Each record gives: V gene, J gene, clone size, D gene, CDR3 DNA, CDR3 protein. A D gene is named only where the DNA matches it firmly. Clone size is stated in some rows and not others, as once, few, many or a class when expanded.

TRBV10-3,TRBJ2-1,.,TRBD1,TGTGCCATCGAGAGACAGGGCTACAATGAGCAGTTCTTC,CAIERQGYNEQFF
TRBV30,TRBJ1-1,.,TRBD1,TGTGCCTGGAGAGACGGGACAGCTCCAACCGATGACGCTTTCTTT,CAWRDGTAPTDDAFF
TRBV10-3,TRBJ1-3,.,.,TGTGCCATCAGTGTAGGAGGGGTTGGAAACACCATATATTTT,CAISVGGVGNTIYF
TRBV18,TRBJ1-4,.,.,TGTGCCAGCTCACCACGAGCGGACGGGACTAATGAAAAACTGTTTTTT,CASSPRADGTNEKLFF
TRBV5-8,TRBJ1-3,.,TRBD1,TGTGCCAGCAGCTTCCGGGACAGGTGGAACACCATATATTTT,CASSFRDRWNTIYF
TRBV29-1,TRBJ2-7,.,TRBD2,TGCAGCGTTGACCTAGGGACTAGCCCTACCTACGAGCAGTACTTC,CSVDLGTSPTYEQYF
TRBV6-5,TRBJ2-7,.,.,TGTGCCAGCAGTGACTCCAGGGCGGGGTACGAGCAGTACTTC,CASSDSRAGYEQYF
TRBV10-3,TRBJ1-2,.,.,TGTGCCATCAGTGGCGGGCAGCTCTATGGCTACACCTTC,CAISGGQLYGYTF
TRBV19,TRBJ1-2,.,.,TGTGCCAGTACTTATAGAGTGCAGGGTGGCTACACCTTC,CASTYRVQGGYTF
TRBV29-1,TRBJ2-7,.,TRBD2,TGCAGCGCTGGGGGAGGGATCTACGAGCAGTACTTC,CSAGGGIYEQYF
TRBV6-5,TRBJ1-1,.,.,TGTGCCAGCAGGACACCTACAGGGACCACTGAAGCTTTCTTT,CASRTPTGTTEAFF
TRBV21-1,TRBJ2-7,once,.,TGTGCCAGCAGCTCGAAAGGGGAGCGGGGGCCAACCTACGAGCAGTACTTC,CASSSKGERGPTYEQYF
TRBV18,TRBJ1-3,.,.,TGTGCCAGCTCACCAGAGTTTAGCTCTGGAAACACCATATATTTT,CASSPEFSSGNTIYF
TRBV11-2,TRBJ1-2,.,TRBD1,TGTGCCAGCAGCCGGGACAGGGGGCAACGGTATGGCTACACCTTC,CASSRDRGQRYGYTF
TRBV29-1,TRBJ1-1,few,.,TGCAGCGTTCGAGGGGGGGTTGAAGCTTTCTTT,CSVRGGVEAFF
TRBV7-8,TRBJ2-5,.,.,TGTGCCAGCAGCGAACAGACTAGTCTCCAAGAGACCCAGTACTTC,CASSEQTSLQETQYF
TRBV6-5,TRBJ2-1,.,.,TGTGCCAGCAGTTACTCGGGGGCCCTAAACGGCAATGAGCAGTTCTTC,CASSYSGALNGNEQFF
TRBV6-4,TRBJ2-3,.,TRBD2,TGTGCCAGCAGTGAAACTAGCGGGGGCACAGATACGCAGTATTTT,CASSETSGGTDTQYF
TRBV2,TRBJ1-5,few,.,TGTGCCAGCAGTGGCGGGTACGGGCCCCAGCATTTT,CASSGGYGPQHF
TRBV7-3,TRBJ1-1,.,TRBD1,TGTGCCAGCAGCTTAAAAGGGGGCGGCACTGAAGCTTTCTTT,CASSLKGGGTEAFF
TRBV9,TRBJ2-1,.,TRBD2,TGTGCCAGCAGCGTAGCTTATAGTACGGCGGGGGGGCCAAATGAGCAGTTCTTC,CASSVAYSTAGGPNEQFF
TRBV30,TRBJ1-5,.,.,TGTGCCTGGAGCCCAGGGGCTAATCAGCCCCAGCATTTT,CAWSPGANQPQHF
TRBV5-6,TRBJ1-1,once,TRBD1,TGTGCCAGCAGCTCCGGACAGGGCGGCACTGAAGCTTTCTTT,CASSSGQGGTEAFF
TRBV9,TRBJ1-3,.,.,TGTGCCAGCAGCGTAGGGGACGGGAGCTCTGGAAACACCATATATTTT,CASSVGDGSSGNTIYF
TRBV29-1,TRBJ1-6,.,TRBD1,TGCAGCGTCAAGGACAGGGTAGAATCACCCCTCCACTTT,CSVKDRVESPLHF
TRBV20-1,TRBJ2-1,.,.,TGCAGTGCTACTCGGGGTGCCGAGCAGTTCTTC,CSATRGAEQFF
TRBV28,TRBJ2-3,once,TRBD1,TGTGCCAGCAGTCCCACAGGGGGGCAGGATACGCAGTATTTT,CASSPTGGQDTQYF
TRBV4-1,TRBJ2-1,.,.,TGCGCCAGCAGCCAACCGCTAGGCGAATACTCCTACAATGAGCAGTTCTTC,CASSQPLGEYSYNEQFF
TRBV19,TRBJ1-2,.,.,TGTGCCAGTAGCGAATCATGGCGGGGCTACACCTTC,CASSESWRGYTF
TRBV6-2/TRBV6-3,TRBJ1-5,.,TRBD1,TGTGCCAGCAGCCAGGGGGGACAGGGTTTTAGTCCCCAGCATTTT,CASSQGGQGFSPQHF
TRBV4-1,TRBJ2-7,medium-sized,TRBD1,TGCGCCAGCAGCCCGGGACAGGGGGGGGACTACGAGCAGTACTTC,CASSPGQGGDYEQYF
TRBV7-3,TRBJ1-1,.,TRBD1,TGTGCCAGCAGCTCCCTCGGGACAGGTAACACTGAAGCTTTCTTT,CASSSLGTGNTEAFF
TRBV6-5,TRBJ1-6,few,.,TGTGCCAGCAGCCTCGGACAGCCTGATAATTCACCCCTCCACTTT,CASSLGQPDNSPLHF
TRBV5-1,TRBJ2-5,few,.,TGCGCCAGCAGCTTTCAGGGCTACCAAGAGACCCAGTACTTC,CASSFQGYQETQYF
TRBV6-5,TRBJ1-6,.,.,TGTGCCAGCAGAACCCCCAGGGAAATTAATTCACCCCTCCACTTT,CASRTPREINSPLHF
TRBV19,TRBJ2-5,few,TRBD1,TGTGCCAGTAAGACCCAGGGGGCCCAGACCCAGTACTTC,CASKTQGAQTQYF
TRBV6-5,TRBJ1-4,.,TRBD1,TGTGCCAGCAGCCGCACAGGGGGTCCTAATGAAAAACTGTTTTTT,CASSRTGGPNEKLFF
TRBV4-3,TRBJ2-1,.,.,TGCGCCAGCAGCCAAGCGACTAGTATCCCCGGCAATGAGCAGTTCTTC,CASSQATSIPGNEQFF
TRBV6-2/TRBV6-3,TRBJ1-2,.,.,TGTGCCAGCAGCCCGGACATTGGTGGCTACACCTTC,CASSPDIGGYTF
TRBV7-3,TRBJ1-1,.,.,TGTGCCAGCAGCTCCGCTCAGGGGAACACTGAAGCTTTCTTT,CASSSAQGNTEAFF
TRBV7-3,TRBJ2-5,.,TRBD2,TGTGCCAGCAGCTCTACAGGACTAGCGGGGGCCGCAGGGACCCAGTACTTC,CASSSTGLAGAAGTQYF
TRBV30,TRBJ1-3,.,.,TGTGCCTGGAGTGTCGTGGGAAACACCATATATTTT,CAWSVVGNTIYF
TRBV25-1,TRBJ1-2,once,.,TGTGCCAGCAGTGGCCGGACACGCGGGAGGAACTATGGCTACACCTTC,CASSGRTRGRNYGYTF
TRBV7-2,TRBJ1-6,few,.,TGTGCCAGCAGCTTTAAAGGTGGGCCCTCGAGCTCCTATAATTCACCCCTCCACTTT,CASSFKGGPSSSYNSPLHF
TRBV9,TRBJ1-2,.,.,TGTGCCAGCAGCGTAGCGTTCAGTAACTATGGCTACACCTTC,CASSVAFSNYGYTF
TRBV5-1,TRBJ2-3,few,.,TGCGCCAGCAGCTCGGGAGTGCTCCCAGATACGCAGTATTTT,CASSSGVLPDTQYF
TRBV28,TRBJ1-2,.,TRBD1,TGTGCCAGCAGTTTAGGGGGACAGTTAAACTATGGCTACACCTTC,CASSLGGQLNYGYTF
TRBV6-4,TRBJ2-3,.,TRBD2,TGTGCCAGCAGTGACTCCGTAGCGGGGGGCGTGGGGACGCAGTATTTT,CASSDSVAGGVGTQYF
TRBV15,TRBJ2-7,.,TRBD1,TGTGCCACCAGCATAGACAGGGGGTCCGAGCAGTACTTC,CATSIDRGSEQYF
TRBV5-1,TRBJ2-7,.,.,TGCGCCAGCCGAGGGTTAGAATCCTACGAGCAGTACTTC,CASRGLESYEQYF
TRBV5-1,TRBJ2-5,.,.,TGCGCCAGCAGCTTCCCCGGGGGATCACAAGAGACCCAGTACTTC,CASSFPGGSQETQYF
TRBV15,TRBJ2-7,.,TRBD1,TGTGCCACCAGCACCCGGGACAGGGGGACCTACGAGCAGTACTTC,CATSTRDRGTYEQYF
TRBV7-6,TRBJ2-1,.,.,TGTGCCAGCAGCCCGGCGGGATCCCACAATGAGCAGTTCTTC,CASSPAGSHNEQFF
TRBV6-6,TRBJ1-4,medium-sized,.,TGTGCCAGCATTCCTATTCCGGACAGCTATAATGAAAAACTGTTTTTT,CASIPIPDSYNEKLFF
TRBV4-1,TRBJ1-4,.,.,TGCGCCAGCAGCCAAGAGGACATTCGGGAAAAACTGTTTTTT,CASSQEDIREKLFF
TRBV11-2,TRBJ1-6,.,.,TGTGCCAGCTCCCCCGGCAGGGCCCCCACCTATAATTCACCCCTCCACTTT,CASSPGRAPTYNSPLHF
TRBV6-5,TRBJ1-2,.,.,TGTGCCAGCGATCGGAGGGCGGGCTATGGCTACACCTTC,CASDRRAGYGYTF